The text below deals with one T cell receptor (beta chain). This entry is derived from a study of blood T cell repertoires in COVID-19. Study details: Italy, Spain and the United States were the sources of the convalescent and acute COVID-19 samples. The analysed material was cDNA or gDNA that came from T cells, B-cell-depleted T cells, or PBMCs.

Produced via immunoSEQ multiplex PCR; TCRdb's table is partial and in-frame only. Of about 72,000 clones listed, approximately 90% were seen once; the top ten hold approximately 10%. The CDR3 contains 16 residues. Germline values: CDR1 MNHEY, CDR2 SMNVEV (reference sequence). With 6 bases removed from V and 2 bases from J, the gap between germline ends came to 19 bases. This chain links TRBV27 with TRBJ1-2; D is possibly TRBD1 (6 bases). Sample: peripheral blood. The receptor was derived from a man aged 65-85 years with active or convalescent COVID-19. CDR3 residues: CASSNKRTALNYGYTF. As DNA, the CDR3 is TGTGCCAGCAGCAATAAACGGACAGCATTGAACTATGGCTACACCTTC.